This TCR beta chain was profiled in a study of T cell changes during pregnancy in multiple sclerosis. TCRdb keeps only in-frame clones here, not all; method: immunoSEQ multiplex PCR. Found here are about 75,000 clones, 85% to 95% of them singletons; the top ten hold 0.12% to 0.15%. Germline lookup yields CDR1 SGHRS and CDR2 YFSETQ. CDR3 length: 15 amino acids. The V segment lost 4 bases and the J segment 2 bases; nucleotides outside the gene matches: 2. V is TRBV5-1 and J is TRBJ2-3; 12 bases map to TRBD2. Sequencing used CD4+ T cells from peripheral blood mononuclear cells, obtained after pregnancy. The source of this sequence is a female donor with multiple sclerosis, enrolled in a pregnancy study. CDR3 DNA sequence: TGCGCCAGCAGCCTAGCGGGAGGGCACACAGATACGCAGTATTTT. Amino acids: CASSLAGGHTDTQYF.